This is a list of T cell receptor beta chains from one sample in a study of T cell responses to AZD1222 COVID-19 vaccine. Method: immunoSEQ multiplex PCR; TCRdb's copy keeps in-frame clones and lacks some. The sample yields over 150,000 clones, around 92% seen once. Here the sequenced sample was peripheral blood, taken on day 0 of AZD1222 vaccination. The receptors were sampled from an adult in good health. Both conserved end residues are part of each CDR3. The D gene is left open where the match is weak. Clone size is not always given. Where it is, it says once, few, many or a class for expanded clones.

v_gene	len	d_gene	j_gene	abundance	CDR3nt	CDR3aa
TRBV5-6	15	TRBD2	TRBJ2-7	.	TGTGCCAGCAGCTCCCTAGCGGGACTCTCCTACGAGCAGTACTTC	CASSSLAGLSYEQYF
TRBV7-2	15	TRBD2	TRBJ2-3	.	TGTGCCAGCAGCTTAAGACTAGCAGGCACAGATACGCAGTATTTT	CASSLRLAGTDTQYF
TRBV29-1	14	.	TRBJ1-4	.	TGCAGCGTTGATCCAATTGCAACTAATGAAAAACTGTTTTTT	CSVDPIATNEKLFF
TRBV7-9	16	.	TRBJ2-2	.	TGTGCCAGCAGCCCCCGGTCGTCGACTATTACCGGGGAGCTGTTTTTT	CASSPRSSTITGELFF
TRBV7-9	12	TRBD1	TRBJ1-1	.	TGTGCCAGCAGGCTGGACAGGGGGAAGGCTTTCTTT	CASRLDRGKAFF
TRBV4-2	13	TRBD1	TRBJ1-2	once	TGTGCCAGCACAACGGAAACAGGGGATGGCTACACCTTC	CASTTETGDGYTF
TRBV6-6	13	.	TRBJ1-2	.	TGTGCCAGCACCCCGGACAGTAACTATGGCTACACCTTC	CASTPDSNYGYTF
TRBV7-2	14	.	TRBJ1-2	.	TGTGCCAGCAGCTCAGGGGTGCTTAACTATGGCTACACCTTC	CASSSGVLNYGYTF
TRBV4-1	14	.	TRBJ2-1	.	TGCGCCAGCAGCCAAGGGGACCGACCGGGTGAGCAGTTCTTC	CASSQGDRPGEQFF
TRBV19	14	.	TRBJ1-1	.	TGTGCCAGTAGTGGATTGGGACGGAACACTGAAGCTTTCTTT	CASSGLGRNTEAFF
TRBV29-1	13	TRBD1	TRBJ1-1	few	TGCAGCGTGACAGGGCCCCGAGGCACTGAAGCTTTCTTT	CSVTGPRGTEAFF
TRBV3-1/TRBV3-2	14	TRBD1	TRBJ1-6	.	TGTGCCAGCACAGGGACAGACTATAATTCACCCCTCCACTTT	CASTGTDYNSPLHF
TRBV28	16	TRBD1	TRBJ1-2	.	TGTGCCAGCAGTTTATCGGGACAGGGGAAGCTCTATGGCTACACCTTC	CASSLSGQGKLYGYTF
TRBV18	12	.	TRBJ1-1	.	TGTGCCAGCTCACCACAGGGCACTGAAGCTTTCTTT	CASSPQGTEAFF
TRBV2	16	TRBD2	TRBJ2-7	.	TGTGCCAGCAGTCCACGGGGGACTAGCGGGAGTGGGGAGCAGTACTTC	CASSPRGTSGSGEQYF
TRBV29-1	14	.	TRBJ1-1	.	TGCAGCGTTCAAACCCAGGGGATGAACACTGAAGCTTTCTTT	CSVQTQGMNTEAFF
TRBV5-1	12	.	TRBJ1-2	.	TGCGCCAGCAGGGACAGTAACTATGGCTACACCTTC	CASRDSNYGYTF
TRBV10-3	9	.	TRBJ1-1	.	TGTGCCCCCTACACTGAAGCTTTCTTT	CAPYTEAFF
TRBV4-3	17	.	TRBJ2-2	.	TGCGCCAGCAGACAAGGGACCTCAGGAACCTCAGGCGGGGAGCTGTTTTTT	CASRQGTSGTSGGELFF
TRBV5-1	11	.	TRBJ1-1	.	TGCGCCAGCAGCTCGGATATAGGAGCTTTCTTT	CASSSDIGAFF
TRBV7-9	17	TRBD1	TRBJ1-1	.	TGTGCCAGCAGCTTGGCAGGTTCCGGGACAGGGGGGACTGAAGCTTTCTTT	CASSLAGSGTGGTEAFF
TRBV5-1	15	.	TRBJ2-5	.	TGCGCCAGCAGCACGGGACCCGAGGCGGCGAGTAATCAGTACTTC	CASSTGPEAASNQYF
TRBV29-1	16	TRBD2	TRBJ2-2	.	TGCAGCGTCATCGGACTAGCGGGGGGGAACACCGGGGAGCTGTTTTTT	CSVIGLAGGNTGELFF
TRBV4-1	17	.	TRBJ1-2	.	TGCGCCAGCAGCCAAGGAGCGGGGCTAAGGACCCTCTATGGCTACACCTTC	CASSQGAGLRTLYGYTF
TRBV9	14	.	TRBJ2-7	.	TGTGCCAGCAGCGTTGGGGCAACGACCTACGAGCAGTACTTC	CASSVGATTYEQYF